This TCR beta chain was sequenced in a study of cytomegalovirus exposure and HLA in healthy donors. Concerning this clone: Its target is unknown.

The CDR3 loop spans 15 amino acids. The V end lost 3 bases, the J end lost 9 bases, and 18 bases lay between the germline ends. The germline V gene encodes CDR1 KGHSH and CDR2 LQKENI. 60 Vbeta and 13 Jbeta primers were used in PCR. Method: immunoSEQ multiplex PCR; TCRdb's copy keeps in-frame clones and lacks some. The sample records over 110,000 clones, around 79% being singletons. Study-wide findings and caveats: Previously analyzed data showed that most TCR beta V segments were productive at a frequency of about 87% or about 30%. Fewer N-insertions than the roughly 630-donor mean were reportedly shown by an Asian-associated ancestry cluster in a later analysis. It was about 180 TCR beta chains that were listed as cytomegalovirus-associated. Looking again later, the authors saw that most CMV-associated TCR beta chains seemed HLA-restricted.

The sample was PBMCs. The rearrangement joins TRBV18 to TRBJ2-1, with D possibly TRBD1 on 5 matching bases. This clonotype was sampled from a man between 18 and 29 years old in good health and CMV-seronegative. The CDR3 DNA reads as TGTGCCAGCTCACCGGAGTTTGGTAAGGGGATTGAGCAGTTCTTC. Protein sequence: CASSPEFGKGIEQFF.